Sequencing of this T cell receptor (beta chain) was carried out in a study of cytomegalovirus exposure and HLA in healthy donors. Study-level findings and limits: Earlier analysis looked at TCR beta V segments, and most were productive about 90% or about 30% of the time.

Concerning this clone: Its antigen is still unknown.

V was trimmed by 4 bases and J by 4 bases, leaving 21 bases between them. Germline values: CDR1 SEHNR, CDR2 FQNEAQ (reference sequence). This CDR3 is built from 17 residues. A multiplex PCR was run with 60 Vbeta primers and 13 Jbeta primers. Clones were sequenced by immunoSEQ multiplex PCR, and TCRdb holds only the in-frame ones, with some missing. The sample yields some 190,000 clones, roughly four fifths seen once. Material for sequencing was PBMCs. This TCR was sampled from a man in his forties in good health and CMV-seropositive. J is TRBJ2-3 and V is TRBV7-9, with TRBD2 as a possible D gene (5 bases). CDR3 amino acids: CASSSPSGSEGADTQYF. The DNA of the CDR3 is TGTGCCAGCAGCTCCCCCTCCGGGTCCGAGGGCGCAGATACGCAGTATTTT.